This entry is about one TCR beta chain. This sample was taken from a study of shared T cell receptors in the human thymus. Profiling relied on immunoSEQ multiplex PCR, and the TCRdb table lists in-frame clones only, not all of them. This table has 500,000 to 850,000 clones, more than 75% appearing once. Trimming took 1 base from V and 0 from J; bases not matched to a gene: 7. Germline V gene data show CDR1 as SGHVS and CDR2 as FNYEAQ. The CDR3 consists of 17 residues. This sample was shared with a second study, whose subject was human thymus T cells. From that study: The authors found apparently biased V and J gene usage in thymic and blood repertoires.

The rearrangement joins TRBV7-6 to TRBJ2-3, with 7 bases lining up with TRBD2. Specimen: thymocytes. This TCR was sampled from a boy under two years old with a congenital heart defect. CDR3 coding DNA: TGTGCCAGCAGCTTAGATGGGGGTAGCGGGAGCACAGATACGCAGTATTTT. Its protein is CASSLDGGSGSTDTQYF. Complete variable domain (other parts from reference TRBV7-6 and TRBJ2-3): GAGVSQSPRYKVTKRGQDVALRCDPISGHVSLYWYRQALGQGPEFLTYFNYEAQQDKSGLPNDRFSAERPEGSISTLTIQRTEQRDSAMYRCASSLDGGSGSTDTQYFGPGTRLTVL.